Each of the 16 T cell receptor beta chains below was sequenced from the same sample in a study of blood T cell repertoires in COVID-19. Repertoires were generated with immunoSEQ multiplex PCR, while TCRdb's copy carries only in-frame clones and drops some. Of approximately 150,000 clones listed, roughly four fifths are singletons. The specimen sequenced was peripheral blood. The receptors were sampled from a human donor in a cohort sampled during active COVID-19.

This clone was counted once. The V and J genes are TRBV19 and TRBJ1-2; no reliable D call. Germline V CDR1 and CDR2: LNHDA, SQIVND (reference sequence). The V end was cut by 8 bases, the J end by 4 bases, with 23 bases between. The CDR3 sequence is 16 residues long. CDR3 loop: CASLGFSASAGYGYTF. CDR3 in DNA: TGTGCCAGTTTGGGATTCTCGGCCTCGGCGGGCTATGGCTACACCTTC.

This clone was seen only a few times. The J gene is TRBJ1-2, the V gene TRBV7-3; no clear D gene. Deletions cut 6 bases from V and 1 base from J, with 15 bases between. This CDR3 region has 15 residues. Germline V gives CDR1 SGHTA, CDR2 FQGTGA. CDR3 DNA: TGTGCCAGCAGTCCTGAGGGCGGGAATAACTATGGCTACACCTTC. Translated: CASSPEGGNNYGYTF.

This chain connects TRBV6-5 to TRBJ2-5; a possible D gene is TRBD1 (6 bases). Germline V lookup: CDR1 MNHEY, CDR2 SVGAGI. V was cut by 0 bases and J by 2 bases, with 10 bases left in between. The CDR3 runs 15 residues. CDR3 coding DNA: TGTGCCAGCAGTTACTCGAGGACAGCACAAGAGACCCAGTACTTC. Protein: CASSYSRTAQETQYF.

With regard to this clone: Other DNA sequences in the sample encode the same CDR3. Here the CDR3 reads CASSTSGNSYNEQFF. The CDR3 nucleotides read TGTGCCAGTAGTACCTCAGGGAATTCGTACAATGAGCAGTTCTTC. The chain employs TRBV19 and TRBJ2-1; D perhaps matches TRBD1 (5 bases). V was pared by 4 bases and J by 4 bases, with 14 bases between. The CDR3 totals 15 residues. In germline, CDR1 is LNHDA, CDR2 SQIVND (reference sequence).

The chain uses TRBV7-2 and TRBJ2-3, with 9 bases matching TRBD2. The CDR3 contains 17 residues. V dropped 4 bases and J dropped 5; count of bases not matched to a gene: 13. Germline V gives CDR1 SGHTA, CDR2 FQGNSA. The DNA of the CDR3 is TGTGCCAGCAGCTCAAGCGCGGCGGGGGGGCCGCAAGATACGCAGTATTTT. It yields the protein CASSSSAAGGPQDTQYF.

This sequence joins TRBV5-1 and TRBJ1-5; the D is unclear. V lost 2 bases and J lost 3, with 6 bases in between. CDR3 length equals 13 residues. Germline V gene sequence: CDR1 SGHRS, CDR2 YFSETQ. CDR3 residues: CASSLEINQPQHF. Here the CDR3 DNA reads TGCGCCAGCAGCTTAGAGATCAATCAGCCCCAGCATTTT.

This chain uses TRBV6-1 with TRBJ2-7; D is ambiguous. Germline V lookup: CDR1 MNHNS, CDR2 SASEGT. The CDR3 runs to 14 residues. Trimming took 3 bases from V and 5 from J, leaving 14 bases between them. The CDR3 nucleotides are TGTGCCAGCAGTGATAGTCTCGAGGCCCACGAGCAGTACTTC. Translated: CASSDSLEAHEQYF.

The chain is built from TRBV5-1 and TRBJ2-7, with 8 bases lining up with TRBD2. Trimming at V came to 0 bases and at J to 3 bases, leaving 8 bases not matched to a gene. Germline assignment: CDR1 SGHRS and CDR2 YFSETQ. This CDR3 has 16 residues. CDR3 in DNA: TGCGCCAGCAGCTTGGCCGGGTTAGCGGGGAGCTACGAGCAGTACTTC. Translation: CASSLAGLAGSYEQYF.

The J gene is TRBJ1-1, the V gene TRBV27, with 9 bases matching TRBD1. CDR1 MNHEY and CDR2 SMNVEV come from the germline V gene (reference sequence). V was clipped by 8 bases and J by 10 bases; unmatched bases: 8. The length of the CDR3 is 12 residues. The DNA for the CDR3 is TGTGCCAGCCGGATGACAGGGGGGAGAGCTTTCTTT. It is translated as CASRMTGGRAFF.

The chain is built from TRBV7-8 and TRBJ2-7; 9 positions agree with TRBD2. This CDR3 region has 15 residues. V was pared by 4 bases and J by 5 bases, with 9 bases of the junction left unmatched. The V gene's germline CDR1 is SGHVS and CDR2 FQNEAQ. The CDR3 DNA sequence: TGTGCCAGCAGCTCGCCCGGGACTAGCAAGGACGAGCAGTACTTC. Protein product: CASSSPGTSKDEQYF.

The chain carries TRBV6-5 and TRBJ2-1; 8 nucleotides agree with TRBD1. Trimming removed 6 bases from V and 2 bases from J; junction bases left unmatched: 6. From germline, CDR1 is MNHEY and CDR2 SVGAGI. The CDR3 spans 15 residues. The DNA for the CDR3 is TGTGCCAGCAGGGACAGGGCCGGGGCCTACAATGAGCAGTTCTTC. Protein: CASRDRAGAYNEQFF.

This chain links TRBV12-3 or TRBV12-4 with TRBJ1-1, with 7 bases lining up with TRBD1. Trimming took 7 bases from V and 1 from J; bases not matched to a gene: 3. CDR3 size: 13 residues. CDR3 protein: CASIGGPNTEAFF. Written as DNA, the CDR3 is TGTGCCAGCATAGGGGGCCCGAACACTGAAGCTTTCTTT.

The chain has TRBV5-4 and TRBJ2-7; the D is unclear. The germline V gene encodes CDR1 SGHNT and CDR2 YYREEE (reference sequence). Trimming took 1 base from V and 7 from J, leaving 12 bases between them. CDR3 length equals 13 residues. In nucleotides, the CDR3 is TGTGCCAGCAGCTTGCCCACTTCGGAGGAGCAGTACTTC. Translated, it gives CASSLPTSEEQYF.

J is TRBJ1-5 and V is TRBV19, with TRBD1 matching 7 bases. The germline gives CDR1 LNHDA, CDR2 SQIVND (reference sequence). The CDR3 contains 19 residues. The ends lost 3 bases at V and 5 bases at J; junction bases unmatched: 19. The CDR3: CASSIVRGQVYIFDQPQHF. DNA of the CDR3: TGTGCCAGTAGTATTGTTCGTGGACAGGTCTATATCTTCGATCAGCCCCAGCATTTT.

The chain carries TRBV5-1 and TRBJ1-6; 8 positions match TRBD1. Germline CDR1 SGHRS, CDR2 YFSETQ. The V gene end was trimmed by 4 bases and the J gene end by 7 bases; junction bases not matched to a gene: 7. The CDR3 length is 15 residues. CDR3 sequence: CASSPDRARNSPLHF. In nucleotides, the CDR3 is TGCGCCAGCAGCCCGGACAGGGCCCGAAATTCACCCCTCCACTTT.

The V and J genes are TRBV7-2 and TRBJ2-3; 8 positions agree with TRBD2. V trimming: 5 bases; J trimming: 1 base; junction bases outside the gene matches: 5. From germline, CDR1 is SGHTA and CDR2 FQGNSA. The CDR3 has 15 residues. CDR3: CASSPGTRGTDTQYF. The CDR3 DNA sequence: TGTGCCAGCAGCCCCGGGACTAGAGGCACAGATACGCAGTATTTT.